The rows below give T cell receptor beta chains drawn from one sample of a study of vaccination effects on CD4 cells after COVID-19. These receptors lack a known antigen. Produced via immunoSEQ multiplex PCR; TCRdb's table is partial and in-frame only. The table shows roughly 59,000 clones, with around four fifths occurring only once. The input for sequencing was CD4+ T cells from PBMCs cultured with HCoV-OC43 spike peptides, taken after COVID-19 vaccination. The receptors were gathered from a human donor who received a COVID-19 vaccine. CDR3s include the opening cysteine and the closing phenylalanine or tryptophan. Each record gives: D gene, J gene, V gene, clone size, CDR3 protein, CDR3 DNA. A D gene is named only where the DNA matches it firmly. Clone size appears in some rows only: once, few, many, or a class for an expanded clone.

d_gene: -; j_gene: TRBJ1-2; v_gene: TRBV7-9; abundance: once; CDR3aa: CASTPDSNYGYTF; CDR3nt: TGTGCCAGCACCCCGGACAGCAACTATGGCTACACCTTC
d_gene: -; j_gene: TRBJ1-2; v_gene: TRBV19; abundance: -; CDR3aa: CASSIATANYGYTF; CDR3nt: TGTGCCAGTAGTATAGCGACGGCGAACTATGGCTACACCTTC
d_gene: -; j_gene: TRBJ1-1; v_gene: TRBV5-1; abundance: -; CDR3aa: CASSLAGLGSTEAFF; CDR3nt: TGCGCCAGCAGCTTGGCAGGCCTGGGGAGCACTGAAGCTTTCTTT
d_gene: TRBD1; j_gene: TRBJ2-1; v_gene: TRBV12-5; abundance: -; CDR3aa: CASGFGTVSYNEQFF; CDR3nt: TGTGCTAGTGGTTTCGGGACAGTCTCCTACAATGAGCAGTTCTTC
d_gene: TRBD1; j_gene: TRBJ1-4; v_gene: TRBV28; abundance: -; CDR3aa: CASNFPGGTNEKLFF; CDR3nt: TGTGCCAGCAACTTCCCAGGGGGTACTAATGAAAAACTGTTTTTT
d_gene: -; j_gene: TRBJ2-4; v_gene: TRBV10-3; abundance: -; CDR3aa: CAISESQGEAKNIQYF; CDR3nt: TGTGCCATCAGTGAGTCACAGGGAGAAGCCAAAAACATTCAGTACTTC
d_gene: -; j_gene: TRBJ2-2; v_gene: TRBV20-1; abundance: -; CDR3aa: CSASGGRTGELFF; CDR3nt: TGCAGTGCTAGTGGCGGCAGGACCGGGGAGCTGTTTTTT
d_gene: TRBD1; j_gene: TRBJ1-4; v_gene: TRBV27; abundance: -; CDR3aa: CASRWTGMVSTNEKLFF; CDR3nt: TGTGCCAGCAGGTGGACAGGTATGGTCTCAACTAATGAAAAACTGTTTTTT
d_gene: TRBD1; j_gene: TRBJ2-2; v_gene: TRBV2; abundance: once; CDR3aa: CASMTDRNTGELFF; CDR3nt: TGTGCCAGCATGACGGACAGGAATACCGGGGAGCTGTTTTTT
d_gene: -; j_gene: TRBJ2-5; v_gene: TRBV7-9; abundance: -; CDR3aa: CASSPLAETQYF; CDR3nt: TGTGCCAGCAGCCCCCTTGCGGAGACCCAGTACTTC
d_gene: -; j_gene: TRBJ2-5; v_gene: TRBV3-1/TRBV3-2; abundance: -; CDR3aa: CASSQTRRGTEYF; CDR3nt: TGTGCCAGCAGCCAAACCCGCCGGGGGACCGAGTACTTC
d_gene: TRBD1; j_gene: TRBJ2-5; v_gene: TRBV29-1; abundance: -; CDR3aa: CSVRAGTGGETQYF; CDR3nt: TGCAGCGTGCGGGCCGGGACAGGCGGAGAGACCCAGTACTTC
d_gene: TRBD1; j_gene: TRBJ1-5; v_gene: TRBV5-1; abundance: -; CDR3aa: CASGDRNGPQHF; CDR3nt: TGCGCCAGCGGGGACAGAAATGGGCCCCAGCATTTT
d_gene: -; j_gene: TRBJ1-6; v_gene: TRBV5-4; abundance: -; CDR3aa: CASRLGGAQGKSPLHF; CDR3nt: TGTGCCAGCAGGTTGGGTGGCGCGCAGGGAAAATCACCCCTCCACTTT
d_gene: -; j_gene: TRBJ2-3; v_gene: TRBV19; abundance: -; CDR3aa: CASSSIDSSTDTQYF; CDR3nt: TGTGCCAGTAGTTCCATCGACAGTAGCACAGATACGCAGTATTTT
d_gene: -; j_gene: TRBJ1-5; v_gene: TRBV27; abundance: -; CDR3aa: CASSFGGALRNQPQHF; CDR3nt: TGTGCCAGCAGTTTCGGGGGGGCGCTTCGCAATCAGCCCCAGCATTTT
d_gene: -; j_gene: TRBJ1-2; v_gene: TRBV28; abundance: -; CDR3aa: CASSILTGPIRGYTF; CDR3nt: TGTGCCAGCAGTATTCTGACAGGTCCCATCCGTGGCTACACCTTC
d_gene: -; j_gene: TRBJ1-3; v_gene: TRBV13; abundance: -; CDR3aa: CASSLDRASGNTIYF; CDR3nt: TGTGCCAGCAGCTTAGACAGGGCCTCTGGAAACACCATATATTTT
d_gene: -; j_gene: TRBJ2-5; v_gene: TRBV29-1; abundance: -; CDR3aa: CSVLRGQETQYF; CDR3nt: TGCAGCGTTCTTAGGGGGCAAGAGACCCAGTACTTC
d_gene: -; j_gene: TRBJ2-2; v_gene: TRBV5-1; abundance: -; CDR3aa: CASSLTGFPGELFF; CDR3nt: TGCGCCAGCAGCTTGACAGGGTTTCCCGGGGAGCTGTTTTTT
d_gene: TRBD1; j_gene: TRBJ2-2; v_gene: TRBV7-3; abundance: -; CDR3aa: CASSPGQGLGTGELFF; CDR3nt: TGTGCCAGCAGCCCCGGACAGGGTTTGGGCACCGGGGAGCTGTTTTTT
d_gene: -; j_gene: TRBJ1-2; v_gene: TRBV4-3; abundance: -; CDR3aa: CASSQGRGVVFGYTF; CDR3nt: TGCGCCAGCAGCCAGGGGCGGGGGGTGGTTTTTGGCTACACCTTC
d_gene: -; j_gene: TRBJ1-2; v_gene: TRBV11-3; abundance: -; CDR3aa: CASSLAAREDGYTF; CDR3nt: TGTGCCAGCAGCTTAGCAGCGAGGGAGGATGGCTACACCTTC
d_gene: -; j_gene: TRBJ2-1; v_gene: TRBV12-5; abundance: once; CDR3aa: CASGGNEQFF; CDR3nt: TGTGCTAGTGGGGGAAATGAGCAGTTCTTC
d_gene: TRBD1; j_gene: TRBJ2-5; v_gene: TRBV18; abundance: -; CDR3aa: CASSPTGGVETQYF; CDR3nt: TGTGCCAGCTCACCAACAGGGGGCGTGGAGACCCAGTACTTC
d_gene: TRBD1; j_gene: TRBJ2-1; v_gene: TRBV7-2; abundance: -; CDR3aa: CASSPLTGGEQFF; CDR3nt: TGTGCCAGCAGCCCCCTCACAGGGGGCGAGCAGTTCTTC
d_gene: -; j_gene: TRBJ1-1; v_gene: TRBV28; abundance: -; CDR3aa: CASSLSSGTGAFF; CDR3nt: TGTGCCAGCAGTTTATCCTCGGGCACCGGCGCTTTCTTT
d_gene: -; j_gene: TRBJ1-6; v_gene: TRBV7-9; abundance: -; CDR3aa: CASSLGGTVNSPLHF; CDR3nt: TGTGCCAGCAGCTTAGGGGGGACGGTTAATTCACCCCTCCACTTT
d_gene: TRBD1; j_gene: TRBJ1-2; v_gene: TRBV6-5; abundance: few; CDR3aa: CASRQPTGHYGYTF; CDR3nt: TGTGCCAGCAGGCAACCGACAGGGCACTATGGCTACACCTTC
d_gene: -; j_gene: TRBJ1-2; v_gene: TRBV7-2; abundance: -; CDR3aa: CASSLYEVTYGYTF; CDR3nt: TGTGCCAGCAGCTTGTACGAGGTTACCTATGGCTACACCTTC
d_gene: -; j_gene: TRBJ2-5; v_gene: TRBV4-2; abundance: -; CDR3aa: CASSQDNLVGDWGETQYF; CDR3nt: TGTGCCAGCAGCCAAGATAATCTGGTCGGGGACTGGGGGGAGACCCAGTACTTC
d_gene: -; j_gene: TRBJ1-2; v_gene: TRBV24-1; abundance: -; CDR3aa: CATSDRTGRGYTF; CDR3nt: TGTGCCACCAGTGATCGTACAGGGCGCGGCTACACCTTC
d_gene: -; j_gene: TRBJ2-3; v_gene: TRBV5-1; abundance: -; CDR3aa: CASSSAGSTDTQYF; CDR3nt: TGCGCCAGCAGCTCGGCGGGCAGCACAGATACGCAGTATTTT
d_gene: -; j_gene: TRBJ2-4; v_gene: TRBV28; abundance: few; CDR3aa: CASSLTPRVQYF; CDR3nt: TGTGCCAGCAGTTTGACACCCAGGGTTCAGTACTTC
d_gene: -; j_gene: TRBJ1-4; v_gene: TRBV6-6; abundance: -; CDR3aa: CASSRAPGTSLF; CDR3nt: TGTGCCAGCAGCCGAGCCCCCGGGACGTCCCTTTTT
d_gene: TRBD1; j_gene: TRBJ1-4; v_gene: TRBV6-1; abundance: few; CDR3aa: CASSDTGGEEKLFF; CDR3nt: TGTGCCAGCAGTGACACAGGGGGCGAGGAAAAACTGTTTTTT
d_gene: -; j_gene: TRBJ1-3; v_gene: TRBV5-1; abundance: -; CDR3aa: CASSLGGSGNTIYF; CDR3nt: TGCGCCAGCAGCTTGGGCGGCTCTGGAAACACCATATATTTT
d_gene: -; j_gene: TRBJ2-4; v_gene: TRBV23-1; abundance: -; CDR3aa: CASRSQQPENIQYF; CDR3nt: TGCGCCAGCAGATCACAGCAGCCAGAAAACATTCAGTACTTC
d_gene: TRBD1; j_gene: TRBJ2-2; v_gene: TRBV27; abundance: -; CDR3aa: CASSLIGGGQPRNTGELFF; CDR3nt: TGTGCCAGCAGTTTAATAGGTGGGGGACAGCCCCGCAACACCGGGGAGCTGTTTTTT
d_gene: -; j_gene: TRBJ2-2; v_gene: TRBV24-1; abundance: -; CDR3aa: CATSDLGQNTGELFF; CDR3nt: TGTGCCACCAGTGACCTGGGCCAGAACACCGGGGAGCTGTTTTTT
d_gene: -; j_gene: TRBJ2-1; v_gene: TRBV3-1/TRBV3-2; abundance: -; CDR3aa: CASSQGRHNEQFF; CDR3nt: TGTGCCAGCAGCCAGGGTCGGCACAATGAGCAGTTCTTC
d_gene: -; j_gene: TRBJ1-2; v_gene: TRBV12-3/TRBV12-4; abundance: few; CDR3aa: CASNDRIVYGYTF; CDR3nt: TGTGCCAGCAATGACAGGATCGTCTATGGCTACACCTTC
d_gene: TRBD1; j_gene: TRBJ1-2; v_gene: TRBV4-1; abundance: -; CDR3aa: CASSQAGQTTNYGYTF; CDR3nt: TGCGCCAGCAGCCAAGCGGGACAGACTACCAACTATGGCTACACCTTC
d_gene: TRBD1; j_gene: TRBJ2-1; v_gene: TRBV5-1; abundance: -; CDR3aa: CASSLEGALPYNEQFF; CDR3nt: TGCGCCAGCAGCTTGGAGGGGGCGCTACCCTACAATGAGCAGTTCTTC
d_gene: -; j_gene: TRBJ2-2; v_gene: TRBV5-1; abundance: -; CDR3aa: CASSLVLGWAGELFF; CDR3nt: TGCGCCAGCAGCTTGGTGCTGGGTTGGGCCGGGGAGCTGTTTTTT
d_gene: -; j_gene: TRBJ2-2; v_gene: TRBV6-5; abundance: -; CDR3aa: CASKAGHVPGELFF; CDR3nt: TGTGCCAGCAAAGCGGGTCATGTCCCCGGGGAGCTGTTTTTT
d_gene: TRBD2; j_gene: TRBJ2-3; v_gene: TRBV4-1; abundance: -; CDR3aa: CASSPRGGTDTQYF; CDR3nt: TGCGCCAGCAGCCCGCGGGGGGGGACAGATACGCAGTATTTT
d_gene: TRBD2; j_gene: TRBJ2-2; v_gene: TRBV9; abundance: -; CDR3aa: CASSSTSGGRTGELFF; CDR3nt: TGTGCCAGCAGCTCAACCTCGGGGGGTCGGACCGGGGAGCTGTTTTTT
d_gene: -; j_gene: TRBJ1-5; v_gene: TRBV7-8; abundance: once; CDR3aa: CASGGSGNQPQHF; CDR3nt: TGTGCCAGCGGGGGTTCGGGCAATCAGCCCCAGCATTTT
d_gene: -; j_gene: TRBJ1-3; v_gene: TRBV30; abundance: -; CDR3aa: CAWSIGGALSGNTIYF; CDR3nt: TGTGCCTGGAGTATCGGCGGGGCCCTCTCTGGAAACACCATATATTTT
d_gene: -; j_gene: TRBJ1-2; v_gene: TRBV4-1; abundance: few; CDR3aa: CASSQRYGGTNYGYTF; CDR3nt: TGCGCCAGCAGCCAAAGGTACGGCGGGACTAACTATGGCTACACCTTC